The rows below give T cell receptor beta chains drawn from one sample of a study of T cell responses to AZD1222 COVID-19 vaccine. Here immunoSEQ multiplex PCR was the method, and the copy in TCRdb shows in-frame clones only, minus some. The sample records 15,000 to 20,000 clones, around 81% being singletons. The material was peripheral blood, obtained 28 days after the second AZD1222 dose. These receptors were collected from an adult who received the AZD1222 COVID-19 vaccine. Each CDR3 is given with its conserved first and last residue. The D gene is left open where the match is weak. Clone size is stated in some rows and not others, as once, few, many or a class when expanded.

abundance	j_gene	d_gene	v_gene	CDR3nt	CDR3aa
.	TRBJ2-3	.	TRBV4-1	TGCGCCAGCAGCCAAGATCCTTCGGGGTCCACAGATACGCAGTATTTT	CASSQDPSGSTDTQYF
.	TRBJ1-2	TRBD1	TRBV5-4	TGTGCCAGCAGCTTGGCAACCAGGGGGCGAGGCTATGGCTACACCTTC	CASSLATRGRGYGYTF
.	TRBJ1-2	.	TRBV2	TGTGCCAGCAGGGACAGAGGGACCGGCTACACCTTC	CASRDRGTGYTF
.	TRBJ2-2	.	TRBV3-1/TRBV3-2	TGTGCCAGCAGTTATGGGTGGGCGGGACGGAACACCGGGGAGCTGTTTTTT	CASSYGWAGRNTGELFF
.	TRBJ2-2	TRBD2	TRBV18	TGTGCCAGCTCACCCATCAGGACTAGCGGGAACACCGGGGAGCTGTTTTTT	CASSPIRTSGNTGELFF
.	TRBJ2-1	TRBD2	TRBV11-2	TGTGCCAGCAGCCCCCCCCGCGGGAGTAACCATGAGCAGTTCTTC	CASSPPRGSNHEQFF
.	TRBJ2-3	TRBD1	TRBV19	TGTGCCAGTAGTACCTTGTTAACCGGGACAGGAAGCACAGATACGCAGTATTTT	CASSTLLTGTGSTDTQYF
.	TRBJ2-7	TRBD1	TRBV9	TGTGCCAGCAGCGGAGGGACAGTTGCTTCCTACGAGCAGTACTTC	CASSGGTVASYEQYF
.	TRBJ1-2	TRBD1	TRBV5-6	TGTGCCAGCAAACCGGGACAGGGATATAACTATGGCTACACCTTC	CASKPGQGYNYGYTF
.	TRBJ2-7	.	TRBV7-2	TGTGCCAGCAGCCCAAGGGATTCCCTGGTTAAGCAGTACTTC	CASSPRDSLVKQYF
.	TRBJ2-7	TRBD1	TRBV10-3	TGTGCCATCAGTGTTCAGCAGGGGGTTACCTACGAGCAGTACTTC	CAISVQQGVTYEQYF
.	TRBJ2-3	TRBD1	TRBV25-1	TGTGCCAGCAGTGAATCCAACAGGGGGCAGGTAGATACGCAGTATTTT	CASSESNRGQVDTQYF
.	TRBJ1-5	TRBD1	TRBV2	TGTGCCAGCAGTCTTACCGGACAGGGGACTCAGCCCCAGCATTTT	CASSLTGQGTQPQHF
.	TRBJ2-7	.	TRBV4-2	TGTGCCAGCAGCTCCACGACAGCCTCCTACGAGCAGTACTTC	CASSSTTASYEQYF
.	TRBJ1-1	.	TRBV6-5	TGTGCCAGCAGCAGGGAAAGGGATGCCGCTGAAGCTTTCTTT	CASSRERDAAEAFF
.	TRBJ1-2	.	TRBV30	TGTGCCTGGAGTGGTATAGTTGGGACTCCTTATAACTATGGCTACACCTTC	CAWSGIVGTPYNYGYTF
once	TRBJ2-5	TRBD1	TRBV7-9	TGTGCCAGCAGCCTCGGACAGGGGGCGGGAGAGACCCAGTACTTC	CASSLGQGAGETQYF
once	TRBJ2-7	TRBD1	TRBV5-1	TGCGCCAGCAGCTTCGACTACGGGACAGGGGGCGCGGGGGAGCAGTACTTC	CASSFDYGTGGAGEQYF
.	TRBJ2-2	.	TRBV12-3/TRBV12-4	TGTGCCAGCAGTCTCAGGGGAACCGGGGAGCTGTTTTTT	CASSLRGTGELFF
.	TRBJ2-5	TRBD2	TRBV18	TGTGCCAGCTCACCGGGGACTAACCAAGAGACCCAGTACTTC	CASSPGTNQETQYF
.	TRBJ2-1	.	TRBV4-3	TGCGCCAGCAGCCAACAACAAGGGTACAATGAGCAGTTCTTC	CASSQQQGYNEQFF
.	TRBJ2-7	.	TRBV4-3	TGCGCCAGCAGCCAATTGGCGACAGCAGATTACGAGCAGTACTTC	CASSQLATADYEQYF
.	TRBJ1-1	.	TRBV3-1/TRBV3-2	TGTGCCAGCAGCCGTGGCGGGGGGATGGGAGCTTTCTTT	CASSRGGGMGAFF
.	TRBJ2-3	.	TRBV4-3	TGCGCCAGCAGCCAAGAACCGGACAGCACAGATACGCAGTATTTT	CASSQEPDSTDTQYF
few	TRBJ1-2	.	TRBV10-3	TGTGCCATCATGGGCTCGAGTTTCTATGGCTACACCTTC	CAIMGSSFYGYTF
.	TRBJ2-7	.	TRBV6-5	TGTGCCAGCAGTTACGGCGGGACGGCGGGCGAGCAGTACTTC	CASSYGGTAGEQYF
once	TRBJ1-2	.	TRBV4-3	TGCGCCAGCAGCCAACGGTTAGTCCAGGGCCACTATGGCTACACCTTC	CASSQRLVQGHYGYTF
.	TRBJ2-1	TRBD2	TRBV19	TGTGCCACCACTGGGCGACTAGCGGGGTCGTACAATGAGCAGTTCTTC	CATTGRLAGSYNEQFF
.	TRBJ2-2	.	TRBV11-3	TGTGCCAGCAGCTACGACAGCACCTACACCGGGGAGCTGTTTTTT	CASSYDSTYTGELFF
few	TRBJ1-1	.	TRBV7-6	TGTGCCAGCAGCACCTCCGGCAACACTGAAGCTTTCTTT	CASSTSGNTEAFF
.	TRBJ2-7	.	TRBV21-1	TGTGCCAGCAGCAAAGGCGGGCAGGTTATTTGGTACGAGCAGTACTTC	CASSKGGQVIWYEQYF
.	TRBJ1-1	.	TRBV29-1	TGCAGCGTTTCTTGGGGGGTTGGAAACACTGAAGCTTTCTTT	CSVSWGVGNTEAFF
once	TRBJ1-4	.	TRBV5-1	TGCGCCAGCAGCTTGGATCCTTCGAGTGAAAAACTGTTTTTT	CASSLDPSSEKLFF
.	TRBJ2-1	TRBD1	TRBV2	TGTGCCAGCAGTGTGGACAGGGGGAGTGGTGAGCAGTTCTTC	CASSVDRGSGEQFF
.	TRBJ2-3	TRBD1	TRBV19	TGTGCCAGTAGTCACGTCGGATCAGGGGGCGGAGATACGCAGTATTTT	CASSHVGSGGGDTQYF
large	TRBJ1-4	.	TRBV9	TGTGCCAGCAGCAGGGGCCTGGGCAATGAAAAACTGTTTTTT	CASSRGLGNEKLFF
.	TRBJ1-6	.	TRBV2	TGTGCCAGCAGTGAAGCGCTTCTGTTCAGTCTACCCCTCCACTTT	CASSEALLFSLPLHF
.	TRBJ1-4	.	TRBV2	TGTGCCAGCACAGGAAACCCTGGGATGAATGAAAAACTGTTTTTT	CASTGNPGMNEKLFF
.	TRBJ1-1	.	TRBV20-1	TGCAGTGTTCAGACCGACAGGGAAGCTTTCTTT	CSVQTDREAFF
.	TRBJ2-5	.	TRBV21-1	TGTGCCAGCAGCAAAGGACCTGACACCTACCAAGAGACCCAGTACTTC	CASSKGPDTYQETQYF
.	TRBJ2-1	TRBD2	TRBV7-8	TGTGCCAGCAGCAGAAGCGGGAATTCCTACAATGAGCAGTTCTTC	CASSRSGNSYNEQFF
.	TRBJ2-2	.	TRBV2	TGTGCCAGGGGACAACAGAACACCGGGGAGCTGTTTTTT	CARGQQNTGELFF
few	TRBJ2-7	TRBD2	TRBV4-1	TGCGCCAGCAGCCAAGAAAGGGGGGAGCGGGAGGGAGGCTACGAGCAGTACTTC	CASSQERGEREGGYEQYF
once	TRBJ1-1	.	TRBV4-2	TGTGCCAGCAGCCAAGGGACGGAAAACACTGAAGCTTTCTTT	CASSQGTENTEAFF
.	TRBJ1-2	.	TRBV6-5	TGTGCCAGCAGTTTAGGGCAGGCCTATGGCTACACCTTC	CASSLGQAYGYTF
.	TRBJ1-1	.	TRBV4-3	TGCGCCAGCAGCCCACAGGGTTGGAATGGAGACACTGAAGCTTTCTTT	CASSPQGWNGDTEAFF
.	TRBJ2-1	TRBD2	TRBV27	TGTGCCAGCAGATCATCTAGCGGGGGCGGGGGGAATGAGCAGTTCTTC	CASRSSSGGGGNEQFF
.	TRBJ2-4	TRBD2	TRBV15	TGTGCCACCAGCAGACTCGGGGGGGACGACAAAAACATTCAGTACTTC	CATSRLGGDDKNIQYF
.	TRBJ1-5	.	TRBV2	TGTGCCAGCAGTGTGGACAGACAGGACCAGCCCCAGCATTTT	CASSVDRQDQPQHF
.	TRBJ2-1	.	TRBV6-2/TRBV6-3	TGTGCCAGCAGTTACTCGAGGTTTGGGCGGGATGGATACAATGAGCAGTTCTTC	CASSYSRFGRDGYNEQFF
.	TRBJ2-3	TRBD2	TRBV4-3	TGCGCCAGCAGCCAAGATGGGTTCCTAGCGGGGGGCGGTGATACGCAGTATTTT	CASSQDGFLAGGGDTQYF
.	TRBJ1-1	TRBD1	TRBV7-2	TGTGCCAGCAGCTTAGGCGGACAGGGGGCAGGTGAAGCTTTCTTT	CASSLGGQGAGEAFF
.	TRBJ1-3	.	TRBV4-3	TGCGCCAGCAGCCCGGCGGGGGGGTCCTCTGGAAACACCATATATTTT	CASSPAGGSSGNTIYF
.	TRBJ2-3	.	TRBV5-8	TGTGCCAGCAGCCCCAGGCGGGGTCGGGGCACAGATACGCAGTATTTT	CASSPRRGRGTDTQYF
.	TRBJ1-2	.	TRBV19	TGTGCCAGTAGTATAATGGGCCGCGGCTACACCTTC	CASSIMGRGYTF
.	TRBJ1-4	TRBD1	TRBV7-9	TGTGCCAGCAGTCACGGACAGGGGCGGGGAGGGATGGAAAAACTGTTTTTT	CASSHGQGRGGMEKLFF
.	TRBJ2-7	TRBD2	TRBV10-3	TGTGCCATCAGTGGGACTAGCGGGAGAGGCTTCTACGAGCAGTACTTC	CAISGTSGRGFYEQYF
.	TRBJ1-3	.	TRBV28	TGTGCCAGCAGAAGGGGGGGAATGGGTGGAAACACCATATATTTT	CASRRGGMGGNTIYF
.	TRBJ1-1	.	TRBV7-9	TGTGCCAGCAGCTTATTGGGGTCTGAAGCTTTCTTT	CASSLLGSEAFF
.	TRBJ2-4	.	TRBV20-1	TGCAGTGCTAGTTCCGGAGCCAAAAACATTCAGTACTTC	CSASSGAKNIQYF